This TCR beta chain was obtained from a study of T-cell memory formation after mild COVID-19. V was cut by 8 bases and J by 0 bases, with 16 bases left in between. The CDR3 runs 15 residues. Germline lookup yields CDR1 MRHNA and CDR2 SNTAGT. Study-level findings and limits: The pre-infection memory compartment contained some responding clones, suggesting cross-reactive memory joined. Shrinking CD4+ clones resided mostly in CM and EM, and CD8+ ones in EMRA.

Amplification by 5'RACE using constant-segment primers produced TCR alpha and TCR beta cDNA libraries that carried sample barcodes and UMIs. MiXCR, run by TCRdb on the 5' RACE reads, gives a single entry per CDR3 protein. Of 550,000 to 600,000 distinct CDR3 sequences listed, roughly 22% were seen once; the top ten hold roughly 8.3%. Notes on this clonotype: Antigen specificity is unknown.

The source is an adult woman who had mild COVID-19 (a few samples of this study predate the infection). Cell type and time point are not known. The source material was PBMCs or a T cell subset sorted from them (not recorded which). The V call is TRBV6-4, the J call TRBJ1-1; a possible D gene is TRBD1 (5 bases). CDR3 in amino acids: CASQVSRGMNTEAFF. The CDR3 DNA reads TGTGCCAGCCAAGTATCTCGGGGGATGAACACTGAAGCTTTCTTT.